This TCR beta chain appears in the sequencing data of a study of T-cell memory formation after mild COVID-19. Regarding the study as a whole: Pre-infection memory carried some responding clones, suggesting that cross-reactive memory joined.

TCRdb used MiXCR to reprocess the 5' RACE reads, holding one entry per CDR3 protein. The sample consists of some 300,000 distinct CDR3 sequences, roughly a fifth of them appearing once. V lost 2 bases to trimming and J lost 2 bases; unmatched junction nucleotides: 0. Germline loops: CDR1 MRHNA, CDR2 SNTAGT. The CDR3 has 14 residues. There are many counts of this clonotype. What it recognizes is unknown. Source material: PBMCs or a T cell subset sorted from them (not recorded which). The sequence derives from a man between 18 and 29 years old who had mild COVID-19 (a few samples of this study predate the infection). Cell type and time point are not known. V usage is TRBV6-4 and J usage is TRBJ2-3, with 8 bases aligning to TRBD2. The CDR3 coding sequence is TGTGCCAGCAGTGACGGACTAGCCACAGATACGCAGTATTTT. Its translation is CASSDGLATDTQYF.